The rows below give T cell receptor beta chains drawn from one sample of a study of radiation and T cells in renal cell carcinoma. Repertoires were generated with immunoSEQ multiplex PCR, while TCRdb's copy carries only in-frame clones and drops some. This table holds approximately 150,000 clones, about 85% found once. Sequences were derived from blood, sampled from a patient whose treatment included radiotherapy and nephrectomy. These receptors were collected from a woman aged 65 to 85 with renal cell carcinoma. Both conserved end residues are part of each CDR3. Fields, in order: clone size, J gene, V gene, D gene, CDR3 DNA, CDR3 protein. The D gene is left open where the match is weak. Clone size is stated in some rows and not others, as once, few, many or a class when expanded.

size: -; J: TRBJ2-3; V: TRBV29-1; D: TRBD1; DNA: TGCAGCGTGGGGACAGGAGGGGACACGCAGTATTTT; CDR3: CSVGTGGDTQYF
size: -; J: TRBJ1-5; V: TRBV19; D: -; DNA: TGTGCCAGTAGTATGCTCGGGGCGGGGGTTAATAGCAATCAGCCCCAGCATTTT; CDR3: CASSMLGAGVNSNQPQHF
size: -; J: TRBJ1-5; V: TRBV28; D: -; DNA: TGTGCCAGCAGTTTACCCCTAGGGGGAATAGAGCCCCAGCATTTT; CDR3: CASSLPLGGIEPQHF
size: -; J: TRBJ1-4; V: TRBV4-3; D: -; DNA: TGCGCCAGCAGCCAAGTAGAAAGTGTCCAACTGTTTTTT; CDR3: CASSQVESVQLFF
size: -; J: TRBJ1-2; V: TRBV5-8; D: TRBD1; DNA: TGTGCCAGCAGCAAATTTACGACAGGGGTGTACAGCTATGGCTACACCTTC; CDR3: CASSKFTTGVYSYGYTF
size: once; J: TRBJ1-2; V: TRBV6-5; D: -; DNA: TGTGCCAGCAGGCGGGCGGGGGCTGAGAACTATGGCTACACCTTC; CDR3: CASRRAGAENYGYTF
size: few; J: TRBJ1-5; V: TRBV7-8; D: -; DNA: TGTGCCAGCAGCTTCGACGGGAATCAGCCCCAGCATTTT; CDR3: CASSFDGNQPQHF
size: -; J: TRBJ1-2; V: TRBV29-1; D: -; DNA: TGCAGCGTTGAAGAGGGAGGTTTCGGTGGCTACACCTTC; CDR3: CSVEEGGFGGYTF
size: -; J: TRBJ2-5; V: TRBV5-8; D: TRBD1; DNA: TGTGCCAGCAACAAGAAAGGGGGGACAGGGGGCACCGGAGAGACCCAGTACTTC; CDR3: CASNKKGGTGGTGETQYF
size: -; J: TRBJ2-7; V: TRBV29-1; D: -; DNA: TGCAGCGTCAGGGGTCCCTACGAGCAGTACTTC; CDR3: CSVRGPYEQYF
size: -; J: TRBJ1-1; V: TRBV28; D: -; DNA: TGTGCCAGTTCCACCCCCACGGGCGGAAACACTGAAGCTTTCTTT; CDR3: CASSTPTGGNTEAFF
size: -; J: TRBJ1-3; V: TRBV6-1; D: -; DNA: TGTGCCAGCAGGCAGGCTAACTCTGGAAACACCATATATTTT; CDR3: CASRQANSGNTIYF
size: -; J: TRBJ2-3; V: TRBV5-5; D: TRBD2; DNA: TGTGCCAGCAGCTTGTTGACTAGCGGCAGCACAGATACGCAGTATTTT; CDR3: CASSLLTSGSTDTQYF
size: -; J: TRBJ1-6; V: TRBV7-2; D: -; DNA: TGTGCCAGCAGTTTGGAAAGCTCCTATAATTCACCCCTCCACTTT; CDR3: CASSLESSYNSPLHF
size: -; J: TRBJ1-5; V: TRBV7-9; D: -; DNA: TGTGCCAGCAGCTCGGGACGGCAAAATCAGCCCCAGCATTTT; CDR3: CASSSGRQNQPQHF
size: -; J: TRBJ2-7; V: TRBV19; D: TRBD2; DNA: TGTGCCAGTAGTCGACAGCGGGGGGAGCAGTACTTC; CDR3: CASSRQRGEQYF
size: -; J: TRBJ1-2; V: TRBV19; D: TRBD1; DNA: TGTGCCAGTAGTATGGAGGGGGCCTATGGCTACACCTTC; CDR3: CASSMEGAYGYTF
size: -; J: TRBJ1-4; V: TRBV5-1; D: -; DNA: TGCGCCAGCAGCTTGGGGGGCGGTACTAATGAAAAACTGTTTTTT; CDR3: CASSLGGGTNEKLFF
size: -; J: TRBJ1-4; V: TRBV19; D: -; DNA: TGTGCCAGTAGTAGATGGCAGGGGAAGAATGAAAAACTGTTTTTT; CDR3: CASSRWQGKNEKLFF
size: -; J: TRBJ2-3; V: TRBV9; D: TRBD2; DNA: TGTGCCAGCAGCGCGGGACTAGCGGGGGCCTTCACAGATACGCAGTATTTT; CDR3: CASSAGLAGAFTDTQYF
size: -; J: TRBJ2-7; V: TRBV7-2; D: -; DNA: TGTGCCAGCAGCTGGCGCCTTCCCTACGAGCAGTACTTC; CDR3: CASSWRLPYEQYF
size: -; J: TRBJ2-3; V: TRBV9; D: TRBD1; DNA: TGTGCCAGCAGCGCCAACCGGGACAGGAGCACAGATACGCAGTATTTT; CDR3: CASSANRDRSTDTQYF
size: -; J: TRBJ1-1; V: TRBV11-3; D: -; DNA: TGTGCCAGCAGCTTAGATACCCTGGGGGGGTTAAACACTGAAGCTTTCTTT; CDR3: CASSLDTLGGLNTEAFF
size: once; J: TRBJ1-3; V: TRBV7-9; D: TRBD1; DNA: TGTGCCAGCAGCTTATCGACAGGGGGAGGAAACACCATATATTTT; CDR3: CASSLSTGGGNTIYF
size: -; J: TRBJ2-5; V: TRBV7-7; D: TRBD2; DNA: TGTGCTAGCAGCTTACTAGCGGGGGCAGGGGCAGAGACCCAGTACTTC; CDR3: CASSLLAGAGAETQYF
size: -; J: TRBJ2-1; V: TRBV11-2; D: TRBD2; DNA: TGTGCCAGCAGCCAAGGACTAGCGGGGTACAATGAGCAGTTCTTC; CDR3: CASSQGLAGYNEQFF
size: -; J: TRBJ1-4; V: TRBV10-3; D: TRBD1; DNA: TGTGCCATCAGTGACAGGGGGCGATCTGAAAAACTGTTTTTT; CDR3: CAISDRGRSEKLFF
size: -; J: TRBJ1-2; V: TRBV20-1; D: -; DNA: TGCAGTGCTAGTCAGTACTATGGCTACACCTTC; CDR3: CSASQYYGYTF
size: once; J: TRBJ2-1; V: TRBV7-9; D: TRBD2; DNA: TGTGCCAGCAGCCTACTAGCGGGATTATACAATGAGCAGTTCTTC; CDR3: CASSLLAGLYNEQFF
size: -; J: TRBJ1-1; V: TRBV19; D: -; DNA: TGTGCCAGTAGTATGGTCCCGAACACTGAAGCTTTCTTT; CDR3: CASSMVPNTEAFF
size: -; J: TRBJ2-7; V: TRBV16; D: TRBD1; DNA: TGTGCCAGCAGCCGAGACAGGGGAAGCTCCTACGAGCAGTACTTC; CDR3: CASSRDRGSSYEQYF
size: -; J: TRBJ2-7; V: TRBV19; D: -; DNA: TGTGCCAGTATGAATTGGGTTTCCTACGAGCAGTACTTC; CDR3: CASMNWVSYEQYF
size: -; J: TRBJ1-1; V: TRBV30; D: -; DNA: TGTGCCGGGACACTAGGCATGAACACTGAAGCTTTCTTT; CDR3: CAGTLGMNTEAFF
size: -; J: TRBJ1-2; V: TRBV2; D: -; DNA: TGTGCCAGCAGTGTGGACAGCTACTATGGCTACACCTTC; CDR3: CASSVDSYYGYTF
size: -; J: TRBJ1-5; V: TRBV20-1; D: -; DNA: TGCAGTGCTAGAGGCCAGGGGCCCCAGCATTTT; CDR3: CSARGQGPQHF
size: -; J: TRBJ1-2; V: TRBV5-1; D: -; DNA: TGCGCCAGCAGCTTGGAAGGGGTAAACTATGGCTACACCTTC; CDR3: CASSLEGVNYGYTF
size: -; J: TRBJ2-3; V: TRBV15; D: TRBD2; DNA: TGTGCCACCAGCACTGCCGGGGGGGCCGGTACGCAGTATTTT; CDR3: CATSTAGGAGTQYF
size: -; J: TRBJ2-3; V: TRBV7-6; D: -; DNA: TGTGCCAGCAGCTTCGGCCAGGACCCCACAGATACGCAGTATTTT; CDR3: CASSFGQDPTDTQYF
size: -; J: TRBJ1-2; V: TRBV5-1; D: -; DNA: TGCGCCAGCAGTCTTGGACAATACTATGGCTACACCTTC; CDR3: CASSLGQYYGYTF
size: -; J: TRBJ2-7; V: TRBV11-2; D: -; DNA: TGTGCCAGCAGCCTACAGCCAGTATCCGAGCAGTACTTC; CDR3: CASSLQPVSEQYF
size: -; J: TRBJ1-1; V: TRBV11-2; D: -; DNA: TGTGCCAGCAGCTTAGGTACAGGGCGGGTCACTGAAGCTTTCTTT; CDR3: CASSLGTGRVTEAFF